These T cell receptor beta chains were read from a single sample in a study of CD8 T cells in Susac syndrome. One entry per CDR3 protein results from TCRdb running MiXCR on the immunoSEQ multiplex PCR reads. Among fewer than 250,000 distinct CDR3 sequences listed, 92% were seen once. The sample was CD8+ T cells from PBMCs. The receptors originated from a human donor with multiple sclerosis. Each CDR3 is given with its conserved first and last residue. A D gene is named only where the DNA matches it firmly. Clone size is given for some rows only: seen once, a few or many times, or a class if the clone is expanded.

NA	TRBV21-1	NA	TRBJ1-5	11	TGTGCCGCGACAGGGAGATTACCCCAGCATTTT	CAATGRLPQHF
TRBD2	TRBV27	NA	TRBJ2-7	12	TGTGCGACGGGAGGCGCCTCCTACGAGCAGTACTTC	CATGGASYEQYF
TRBD1	TRBV12-3/TRBV12-4	NA	TRBJ1-1	15	TGTGCCAGCAGTTTGGGGGACAGGTTGAACACTGAAGCTTTCTTT	CASSLGDRLNTEAFF
NA	TRBV11-2	NA	TRBJ2-3	15	TGTGCCAGCAGCTTAGAGGCAGGGGCCCAAGATACGCAGTATTTT	CASSLEAGAQDTQYF
TRBD2	TRBV5-6	NA	TRBJ2-7	16	TGTGCCAGCAGCCAATTCACCAGCGGGAGCTCCTACGAGCAGTACTTC	CASSQFTSGSSYEQYF
NA	TRBV6-6	NA	TRBJ1-2	15	TGTGCCAGCATCCCATCGGACAGCTTTGGGTATGGCTACACCTTC	CASIPSDSFGYGYTF
TRBD1	TRBV4-3	NA	TRBJ2-5	15	TGCGCCAGCAGCCAAGATCGACAGGGTCGGGAGACCCAGTACTTC	CASSQDRQGRETQYF
NA	TRBV3-1	NA	TRBJ1-3	14	TGTGCCAGCAGCCAAGACGGGGGTCCAAACACCATATATTTT	CASSQDGGPNTIYF
TRBD2	TRBV19	few	TRBJ2-4	15	TGTGCCAGTGGAAGCGGGAGGGAGGACAAAAACATTCAGTACTTC	CASGSGREDKNIQYF
NA	TRBV4-1	NA	TRBJ2-7	13	TGCGCCAGCAGCCATCCGGGGCCCGGCGAGCAGTACTTC	CASSHPGPGEQYF
NA	TRBV13	NA	TRBJ1-2	13	TGTGCCAGCAGCTTCTTACCTCAGGATGGCTACACCTTC	CASSFLPQDGYTF
NA	TRBV30	NA	TRBJ2-7	13	TGTGCCTGGAGTCCAGGGTCCTCCTACGAGCAGTACTTC	CAWSPGSSYEQYF
NA	TRBV7-8	NA	TRBJ1-2	16	TGTGCCAGCAGCGAAACTAGCGGAAGGGGTAACTATGGCTACACCTTC	CASSETSGRGNYGYTF
NA	TRBV12-3/TRBV12-4	NA	TRBJ1-1	14	TGTGCCAGCAGTTTAATGGGGACTAACACTGAAGCTTTCTTT	CASSLMGTNTEAFF
TRBD2	TRBV9	NA	TRBJ2-1	16	TGTGCCAGCAGCCCCTCGAGCGGGAGGAATTACAATGAGCAGTTCTTC	CASSPSSGRNYNEQFF
NA	TRBV7-2	NA	TRBJ2-2	14	TGTGCCAGCAGCTTTATTCCGAACACCGGGGAGCTGTTTTTT	CASSFIPNTGELFF
TRBD1	TRBV18	few	TRBJ2-7	14	TGTGCCAGCTCACCACAGGACAGGGCTTACGAGCAGTACTTC	CASSPQDRAYEQYF
TRBD1	TRBV9	NA	TRBJ2-7	14	TGTGCCAGCAGCGCGGCTACAGGGGGTAACGAGCAGTACTTC	CASSAATGGNEQYF
NA	TRBV6-5	NA	TRBJ2-3	16	TGTGCCAGCAGTTACAAAATGGGCAGGTTGGGAGAAACGCAGTATTTT	CASSYKMGRLGETQYF
NA	TRBV19	once	TRBJ1-1	14	TGTGCCAGTACCCAGAGGACACCAAACACTGAAGCTTTCTTT	CASTQRTPNTEAFF
NA	TRBV7-9	NA	TRBJ2-2	16	TGTGCCAGCAGCTTAGTCCCAGGAATTCTGGCCGGGGAGCTGTTTTTT	CASSLVPGILAGELFF
NA	TRBV5-1	NA	TRBJ1-1	13	TGCGCCAGCAGCTTGGAAAATGGCGGCGAAGCTTTCTTT	CASSLENGGEAFF
NA	TRBV20-1	NA	TRBJ2-7	15	TGCAGTGCCAGAGGAGCGGAAGGCTCTCCAACCGAGCAGTACTTC	CSARGAEGSPTEQYF
TRBD1	TRBV11-2	NA	TRBJ2-5	15	TGTGCCAGCAGCGGACTGACAGGGGGCCAAGAGACCCAGTACTTC	CASSGLTGGQETQYF
TRBD1	TRBV6-1	NA	TRBJ1-2	15	TGTGCCAGCACCGTCGGAACAGGGGACCTCTATGGCTACACCTTC	CASTVGTGDLYGYTF
NA	TRBV9	NA	TRBJ2-1	17	TGTGCCAGCAGCGTAGCTGGATCCCTAGAGTTTCGCAATGAGCAGTTCTTC	CASSVAGSLEFRNEQFF
TRBD1	TRBV5-1	NA	TRBJ2-7	13	TGCGCCAGCAGCGCGGACAGGTCGTCGGAGCAGTACTTC	CASSADRSSEQYF
TRBD2	TRBV12-3/TRBV12-4	NA	TRBJ2-5	17	TGTGCCAGCAGTTTAGGACGGACTAGCGGGGGGCAAGAGACCCAGTACTTC	CASSLGRTSGGQETQYF
NA	TRBV11-2	NA	TRBJ2-3	18	TGTGCCAGCAGCTTAGGGGGTGAACTAGCACCTTACACAGATACGCAGTATTTT	CASSLGGELAPYTDTQYF
TRBD2	TRBV11-2	NA	TRBJ2-5	19	TGTGCCAGCAGCACCCCCGGGGGACTAGCGGAGAACGCGGGAGAGACCCAGTACTTC	CASSTPGGLAENAGETQYF
TRBD1	TRBV4-3	NA	TRBJ1-1	16	TGCGCCAGCAGCCAAGTCCCGACAGGGGGTTACTATGAAGCTTTCTTT	CASSQVPTGGYYEAFF
NA	TRBV4-2	NA	TRBJ2-5	13	TGTGCCTTTGCGTACGGGGAGAAAGAGACCCAGTACTTC	CAFAYGEKETQYF
NA	TRBV5-6	NA	TRBJ1-5	15	TGTGCCAGCAGCTTGGGTTCAGGTCTCAATCAGCCCCAGCATTTT	CASSLGSGLNQPQHF
NA	TRBV5-5	few	TRBJ2-7	13	TGTGCCAGCAGCTTGTTCCCTAGCTACGAGCAGTACTTC	CASSLFPSYEQYF
NA	TRBV29-1	NA	TRBJ2-5	13	TGCAGCGTTTGGGGTAGGGGTGACGAGACCCAGTACTTC	CSVWGRGDETQYF
NA	TRBV29-1	NA	TRBJ2-3	14	TGCAGCGTTCTCGGTGACGATAGGTACTATACGCAGTATTTT	CSVLGDDRYYTQYF
NA	TRBV6-5	NA	TRBJ2-2	14	TGTGCCAGCAGTTCCAGGGTCAACACCGGGGAGCTGTTTTTT	CASSSRVNTGELFF